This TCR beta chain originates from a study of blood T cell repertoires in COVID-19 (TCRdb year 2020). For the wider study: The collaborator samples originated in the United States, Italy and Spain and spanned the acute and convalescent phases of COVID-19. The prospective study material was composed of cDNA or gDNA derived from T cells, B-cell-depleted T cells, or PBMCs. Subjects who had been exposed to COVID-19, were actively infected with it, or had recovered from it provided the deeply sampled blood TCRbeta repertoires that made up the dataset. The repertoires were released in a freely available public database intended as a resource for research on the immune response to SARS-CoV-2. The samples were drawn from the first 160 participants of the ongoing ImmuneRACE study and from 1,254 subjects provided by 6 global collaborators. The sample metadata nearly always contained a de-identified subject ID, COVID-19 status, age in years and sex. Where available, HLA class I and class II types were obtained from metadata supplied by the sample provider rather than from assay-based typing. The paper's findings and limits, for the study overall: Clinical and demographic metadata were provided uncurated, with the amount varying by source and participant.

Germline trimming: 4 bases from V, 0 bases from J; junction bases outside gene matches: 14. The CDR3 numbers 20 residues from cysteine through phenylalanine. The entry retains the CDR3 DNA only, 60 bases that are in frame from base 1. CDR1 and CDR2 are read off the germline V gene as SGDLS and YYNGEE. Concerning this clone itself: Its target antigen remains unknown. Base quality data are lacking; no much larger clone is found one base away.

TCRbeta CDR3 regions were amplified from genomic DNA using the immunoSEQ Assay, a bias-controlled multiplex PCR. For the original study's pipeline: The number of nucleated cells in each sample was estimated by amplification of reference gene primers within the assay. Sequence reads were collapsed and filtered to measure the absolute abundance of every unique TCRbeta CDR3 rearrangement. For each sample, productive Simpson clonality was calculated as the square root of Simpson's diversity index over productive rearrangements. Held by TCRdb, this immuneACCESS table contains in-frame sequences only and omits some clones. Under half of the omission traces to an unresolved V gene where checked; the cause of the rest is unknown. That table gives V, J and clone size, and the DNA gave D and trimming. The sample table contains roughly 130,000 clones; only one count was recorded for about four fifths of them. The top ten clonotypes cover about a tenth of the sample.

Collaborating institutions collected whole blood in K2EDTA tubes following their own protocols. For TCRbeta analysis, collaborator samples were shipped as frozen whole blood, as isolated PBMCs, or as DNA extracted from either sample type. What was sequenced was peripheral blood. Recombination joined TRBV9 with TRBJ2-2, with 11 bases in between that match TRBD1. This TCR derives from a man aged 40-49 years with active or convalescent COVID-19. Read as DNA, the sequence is TGTGCCAGCAGCCCAGGGGACAGGGGGTGGACATACCCGAACACCGGGGAGCTGTTTTTT. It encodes CASSPGDRGWTYPNTGELFF.